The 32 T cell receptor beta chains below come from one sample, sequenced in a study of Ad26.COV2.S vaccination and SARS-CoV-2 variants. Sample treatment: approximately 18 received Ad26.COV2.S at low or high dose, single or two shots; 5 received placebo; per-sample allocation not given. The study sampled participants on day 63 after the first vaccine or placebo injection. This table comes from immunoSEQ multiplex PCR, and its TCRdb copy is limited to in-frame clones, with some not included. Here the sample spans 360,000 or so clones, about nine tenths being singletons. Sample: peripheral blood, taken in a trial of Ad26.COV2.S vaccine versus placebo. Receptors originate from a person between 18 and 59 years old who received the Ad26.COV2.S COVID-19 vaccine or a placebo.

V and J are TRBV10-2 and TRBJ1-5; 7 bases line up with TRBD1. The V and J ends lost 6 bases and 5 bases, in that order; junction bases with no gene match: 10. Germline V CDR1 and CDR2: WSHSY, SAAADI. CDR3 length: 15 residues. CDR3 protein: CASSPGARGHQPQHF. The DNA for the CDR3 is TGCGCCAGCAGCCCTGGGGCGAGGGGGCATCAGCCCCAGCATTTT.

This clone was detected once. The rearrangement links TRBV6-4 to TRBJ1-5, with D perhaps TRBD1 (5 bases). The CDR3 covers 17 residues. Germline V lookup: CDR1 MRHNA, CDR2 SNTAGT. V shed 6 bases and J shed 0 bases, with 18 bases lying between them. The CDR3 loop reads CASRHGQGKYSNQPQHF. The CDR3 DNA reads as TGTGCCAGCAGGCATGGGCAGGGAAAGTATAGCAATCAGCCCCAGCATTTT.

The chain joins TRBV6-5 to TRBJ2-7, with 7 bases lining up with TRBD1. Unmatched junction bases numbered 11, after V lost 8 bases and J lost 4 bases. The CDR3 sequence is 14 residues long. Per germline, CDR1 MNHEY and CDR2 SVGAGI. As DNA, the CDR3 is TGTGCCAGCGAGGGGACAGTCTCTCGTTACGAGCAGTACTTC. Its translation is CASEGTVSRYEQYF.

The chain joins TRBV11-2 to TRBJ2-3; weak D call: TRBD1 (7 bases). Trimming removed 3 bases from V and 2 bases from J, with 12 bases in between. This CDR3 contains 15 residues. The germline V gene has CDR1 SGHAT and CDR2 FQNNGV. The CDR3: CASSFGQDYTDTQYF. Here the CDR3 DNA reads TGTGCCAGCAGCTTCGGACAGGACTACACAGATACGCAGTATTTT. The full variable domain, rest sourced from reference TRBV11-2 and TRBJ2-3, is EAGVAQSPRYKIIEKRQSVAFWCNPISGHATLYWYQQILGQGPKLLIQFQNNGVVDDSQLPKDRFSAERLKGVDSTLKIQPAKLEDSAVYLCASSFGQDYTDTQYFGPGTRLTVL.

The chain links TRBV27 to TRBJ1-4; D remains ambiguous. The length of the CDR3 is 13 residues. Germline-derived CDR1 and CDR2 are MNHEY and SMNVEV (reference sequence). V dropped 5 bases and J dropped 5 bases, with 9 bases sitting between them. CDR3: CASSPLSNEKLFF. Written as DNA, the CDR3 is TGTGCCAGCAGTCCCCTATCAAATGAAAAACTGTTTTTT.

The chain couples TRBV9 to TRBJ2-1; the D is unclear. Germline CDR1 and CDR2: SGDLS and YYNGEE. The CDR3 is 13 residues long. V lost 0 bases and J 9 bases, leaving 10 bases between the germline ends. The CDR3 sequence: CASSVVGSGEQFF. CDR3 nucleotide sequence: TGTGCCAGCAGCGTAGTGGGGTCCGGTGAGCAGTTCTTC.

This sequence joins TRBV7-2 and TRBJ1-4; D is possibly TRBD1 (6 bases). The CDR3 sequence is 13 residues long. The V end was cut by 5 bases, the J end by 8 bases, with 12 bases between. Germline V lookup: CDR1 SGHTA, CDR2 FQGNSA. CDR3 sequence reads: CASSPGQPEKLFF. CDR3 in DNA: TGTGCCAGCAGCCCCGGACAGCCGGAAAAACTGTTTTTT.

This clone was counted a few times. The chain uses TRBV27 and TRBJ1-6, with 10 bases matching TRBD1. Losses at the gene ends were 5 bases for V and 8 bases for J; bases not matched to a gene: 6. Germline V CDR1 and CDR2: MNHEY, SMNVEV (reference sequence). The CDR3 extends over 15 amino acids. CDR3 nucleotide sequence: TGTGCCAGCAGTCTAAGGACAGGGGGACATTCACCCCTCCACTTT. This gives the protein CASSLRTGGHSPLHF.

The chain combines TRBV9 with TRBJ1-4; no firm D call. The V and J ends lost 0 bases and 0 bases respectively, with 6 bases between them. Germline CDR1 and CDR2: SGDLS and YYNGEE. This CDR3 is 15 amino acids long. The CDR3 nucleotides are TGTGCCAGCAGCGTAGAGGGCACAACTAATGAAAAACTGTTTTTT. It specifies CASSVEGTTNEKLFF.

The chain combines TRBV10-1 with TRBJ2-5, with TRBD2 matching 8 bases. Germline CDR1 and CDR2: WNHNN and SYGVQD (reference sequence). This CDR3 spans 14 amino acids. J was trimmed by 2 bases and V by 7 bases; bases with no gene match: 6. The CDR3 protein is CASNERGSQETQYF. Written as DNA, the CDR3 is TGCGCCAGCAACGAGCGGGGGAGTCAAGAGACCCAGTACTTC.

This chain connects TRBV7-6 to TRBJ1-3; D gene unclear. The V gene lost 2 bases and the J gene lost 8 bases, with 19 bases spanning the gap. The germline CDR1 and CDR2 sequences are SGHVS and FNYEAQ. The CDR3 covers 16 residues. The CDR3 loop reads CASSLLLVGRGDTIYF. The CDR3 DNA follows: TGTGCCAGCAGCTTACTGCTGGTTGGCCGCGGGGACACCATATATTTT.

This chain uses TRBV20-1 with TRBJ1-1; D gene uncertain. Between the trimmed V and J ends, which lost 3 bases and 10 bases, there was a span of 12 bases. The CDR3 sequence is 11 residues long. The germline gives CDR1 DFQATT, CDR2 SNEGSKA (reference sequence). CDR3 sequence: CSASVLRGAFF. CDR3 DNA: TGCAGTGCTAGTGTTCTACGGGGAGCTTTCTTT.

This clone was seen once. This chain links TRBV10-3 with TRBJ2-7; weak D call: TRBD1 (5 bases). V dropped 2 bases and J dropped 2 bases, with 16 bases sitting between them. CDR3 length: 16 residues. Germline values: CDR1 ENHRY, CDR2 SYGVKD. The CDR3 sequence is CAISERGREYPYEQYF. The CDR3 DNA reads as TGTGCCATCAGTGAGAGGGGCAGGGAATACCCCTACGAGCAGTACTTC.

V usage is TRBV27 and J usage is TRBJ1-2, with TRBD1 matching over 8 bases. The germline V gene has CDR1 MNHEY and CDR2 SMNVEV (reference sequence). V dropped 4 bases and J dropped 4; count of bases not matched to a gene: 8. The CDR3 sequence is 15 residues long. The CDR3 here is CASSSLQGAAYGYTF. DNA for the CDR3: TGTGCCAGCAGTTCTCTCCAGGGGGCGGCCTATGGCTACACCTTC.

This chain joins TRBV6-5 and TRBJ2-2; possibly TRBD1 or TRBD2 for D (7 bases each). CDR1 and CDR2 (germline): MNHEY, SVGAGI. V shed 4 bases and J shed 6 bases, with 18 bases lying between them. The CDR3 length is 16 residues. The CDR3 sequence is CASSSHPGGGPGELFF. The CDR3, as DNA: TGTGCCAGCAGTTCCCACCCAGGGGGGGGACCCGGGGAGCTGTTTTTT.

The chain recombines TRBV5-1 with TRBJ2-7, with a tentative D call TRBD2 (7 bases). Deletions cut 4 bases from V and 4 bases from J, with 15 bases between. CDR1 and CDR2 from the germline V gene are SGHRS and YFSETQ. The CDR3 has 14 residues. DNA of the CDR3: TGCGCCAGCAGCAGGGAGGGGGGCGCGTACGAGCAGTACTTC. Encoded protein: CASSREGGAYEQYF. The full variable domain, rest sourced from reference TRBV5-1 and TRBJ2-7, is KAGVTQTPRYLIKTRGQQVTLSCSPISGHRSVSWYQQTPGQGLQFLFEYFSETQRNKGNFPGRFSGRQFSNSRSEMNVSTLELGDSALYLCASSREGGAYEQYFGPGTRLTVT.

The CDR3 reads CASSPGTETYEQYF. DNA for the CDR3: TGTGCCAGCTCACCAGGGACAGAGACCTACGAGCAGTACTTC. The chain combines TRBV18 with TRBJ2-7, with 7 bases matching TRBD1. V gave up 2 bases and J gave up 2 bases; unmatched junction bases: 3. The CDR3 runs 14 residues. CDR1 and CDR2 from the germline V gene are KGHSH and LQKENI.

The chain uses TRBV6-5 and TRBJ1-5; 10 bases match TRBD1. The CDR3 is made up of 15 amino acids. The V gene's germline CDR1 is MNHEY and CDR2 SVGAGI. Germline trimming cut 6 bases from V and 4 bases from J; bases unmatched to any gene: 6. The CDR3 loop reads CASRRTGGLNQPQHF. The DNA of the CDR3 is TGTGCCAGCAGACGGACAGGGGGTTTAAATCAGCCCCAGCATTTT.

The CDR3 here is CASSTWGLAGAQTGELFF. DNA of the CDR3: TGTGCCAGCAGCACCTGGGGACTAGCGGGGGCGCAGACCGGGGAGCTGTTTTTT. This chain joins TRBV7-3 and TRBJ2-2, with 14 bases lining up with TRBD2. CDR1 and CDR2 (germline): SGHTA, FQGTGA. J lost 5 bases, V lost 5 bases, and 10 bases had no gene match. This CDR3 contains 18 residues.

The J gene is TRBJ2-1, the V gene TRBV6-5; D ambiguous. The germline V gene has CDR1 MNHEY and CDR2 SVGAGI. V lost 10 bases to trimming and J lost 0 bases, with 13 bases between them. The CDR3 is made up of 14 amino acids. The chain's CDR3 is CATGPISSYNEQFF. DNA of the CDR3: TGTGCCACTGGGCCGATAAGCTCCTACAATGAGCAGTTCTTC.

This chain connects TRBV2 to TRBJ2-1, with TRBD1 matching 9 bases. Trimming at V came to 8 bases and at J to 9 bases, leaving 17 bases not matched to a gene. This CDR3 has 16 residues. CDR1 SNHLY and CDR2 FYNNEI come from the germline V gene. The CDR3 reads CASLMEFGTGLSEQFF. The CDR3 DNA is TGTGCCAGCCTGATGGAATTCGGGACAGGGTTATCTGAGCAGTTCTTC.

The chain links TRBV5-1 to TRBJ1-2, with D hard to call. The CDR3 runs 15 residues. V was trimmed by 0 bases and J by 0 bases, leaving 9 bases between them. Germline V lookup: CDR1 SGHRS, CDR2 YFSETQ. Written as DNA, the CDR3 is TGCGCCAGCAGCTTGGCACGGTCTGCTAACTATGGCTACACCTTC. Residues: CASSLARSANYGYTF.

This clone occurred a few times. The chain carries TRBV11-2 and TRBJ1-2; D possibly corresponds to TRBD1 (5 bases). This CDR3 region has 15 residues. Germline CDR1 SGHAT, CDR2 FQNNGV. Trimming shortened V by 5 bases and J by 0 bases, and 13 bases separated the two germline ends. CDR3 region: CASSPRQPANYGYTF. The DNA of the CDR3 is TGTGCCAGCAGCCCGAGACAGCCAGCTAACTATGGCTACACCTTC.

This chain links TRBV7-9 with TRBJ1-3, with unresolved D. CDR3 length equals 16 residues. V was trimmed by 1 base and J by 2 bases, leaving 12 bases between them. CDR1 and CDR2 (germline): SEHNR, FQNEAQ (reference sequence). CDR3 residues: CASSLERADTGNTIYF. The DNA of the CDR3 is TGTGCCAGCAGCTTAGAGAGGGCAGACACTGGAAACACCATATATTTT.

The CDR3 here is CASSLDSGGRRTGELFF. CDR3 coding DNA: TGTGCCAGCAGCTTAGATAGCGGGGGACGAAGGACCGGGGAGCTGTTTTTT. The genes are TRBV13 and TRBJ2-2; 9 bases line up with TRBD2. CDR3 size: 17 residues. Germline CDR1 is PRHDT and CDR2 is FYEKMQ (reference sequence). J was trimmed by 5 bases and V by 1 base; bases with no gene match: 8. Based on the CDR3 plus reference TRBV13 and TRBJ2-2, the full variable domain is AAGVIQSPRHLIKEKRETATLKCYPIPRHDTVYWYQQGPGQDPQFLISFYEKMQSDKGSIPDRFSAQQFSDYHSELNMSSLELGDSALYFCASSLDSGGRRTGELFFGEGSRLTVL.

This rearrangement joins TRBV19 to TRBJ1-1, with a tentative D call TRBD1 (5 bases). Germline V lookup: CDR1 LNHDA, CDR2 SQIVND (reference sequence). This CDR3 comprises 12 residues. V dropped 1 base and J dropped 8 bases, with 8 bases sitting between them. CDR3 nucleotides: TGTGCCAGTAGTATAGGGCCAGGGGAAGCTTTCTTT. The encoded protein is CASSIGPGEAFF.

The DNA of the CDR3 is TGCGCCAGCAGCCACCGGGACCGTAGCAATCAGCCCCAGCATTTT. Translated, it gives CASSHRDRSNQPQHF. The gene calls are TRBV4-1 and TRBJ1-5; D possibly corresponds to TRBD1 (5 bases). The V and J ends lost 3 bases and 0 bases respectively, with 9 bases between them. The CDR3 consists of 15 residues. Germline V gene data show CDR1 as MGHRA and CDR2 as YSYEKL.

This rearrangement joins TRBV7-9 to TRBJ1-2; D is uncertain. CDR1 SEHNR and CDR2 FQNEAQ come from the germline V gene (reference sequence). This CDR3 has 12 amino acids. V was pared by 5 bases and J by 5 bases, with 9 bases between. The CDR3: CASSVDPYGYTF. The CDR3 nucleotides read TGTGCCAGCAGCGTCGACCCGTATGGCTACACCTTC.

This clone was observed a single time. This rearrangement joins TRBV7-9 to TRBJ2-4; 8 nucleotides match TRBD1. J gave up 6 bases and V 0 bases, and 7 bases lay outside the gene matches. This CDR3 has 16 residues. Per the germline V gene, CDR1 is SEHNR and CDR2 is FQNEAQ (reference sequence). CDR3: CASSLADRVGGNIQYF. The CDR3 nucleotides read TGTGCCAGCAGCTTAGCGGACAGGGTCGGGGGAAACATTCAGTACTTC.

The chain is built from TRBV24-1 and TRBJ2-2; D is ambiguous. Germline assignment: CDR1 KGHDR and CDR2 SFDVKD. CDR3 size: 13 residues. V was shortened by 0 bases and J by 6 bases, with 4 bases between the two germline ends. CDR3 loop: CATSDLVSGELFF. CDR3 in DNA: TGTGCCACCAGTGATTTGGTGTCCGGGGAGCTGTTTTTT.

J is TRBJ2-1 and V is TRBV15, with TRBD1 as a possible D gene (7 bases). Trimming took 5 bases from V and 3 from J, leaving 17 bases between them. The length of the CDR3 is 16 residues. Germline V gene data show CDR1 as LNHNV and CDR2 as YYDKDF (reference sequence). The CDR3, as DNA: TGTGCCACCAGCCCCCAGGGGGGACAGCTCTACAATGAGCAGTTCTTC. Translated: CATSPQGGQLYNEQFF.

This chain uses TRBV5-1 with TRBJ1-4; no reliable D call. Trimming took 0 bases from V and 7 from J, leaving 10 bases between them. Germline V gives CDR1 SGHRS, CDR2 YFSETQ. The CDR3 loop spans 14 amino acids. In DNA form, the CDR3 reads TGCGCCAGCAGCTTGGGCGGGGTAGGTGAAAAACTGTTTTTT. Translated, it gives CASSLGGVGEKLFF. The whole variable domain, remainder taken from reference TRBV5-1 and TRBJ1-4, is KAGVTQTPRYLIKTRGQQVTLSCSPISGHRSVSWYQQTPGQGLQFLFEYFSETQRNKGNFPGRFSGRQFSNSRSEMNVSTLELGDSALYLCASSLGGVGEKLFFGSGTQLSVL.